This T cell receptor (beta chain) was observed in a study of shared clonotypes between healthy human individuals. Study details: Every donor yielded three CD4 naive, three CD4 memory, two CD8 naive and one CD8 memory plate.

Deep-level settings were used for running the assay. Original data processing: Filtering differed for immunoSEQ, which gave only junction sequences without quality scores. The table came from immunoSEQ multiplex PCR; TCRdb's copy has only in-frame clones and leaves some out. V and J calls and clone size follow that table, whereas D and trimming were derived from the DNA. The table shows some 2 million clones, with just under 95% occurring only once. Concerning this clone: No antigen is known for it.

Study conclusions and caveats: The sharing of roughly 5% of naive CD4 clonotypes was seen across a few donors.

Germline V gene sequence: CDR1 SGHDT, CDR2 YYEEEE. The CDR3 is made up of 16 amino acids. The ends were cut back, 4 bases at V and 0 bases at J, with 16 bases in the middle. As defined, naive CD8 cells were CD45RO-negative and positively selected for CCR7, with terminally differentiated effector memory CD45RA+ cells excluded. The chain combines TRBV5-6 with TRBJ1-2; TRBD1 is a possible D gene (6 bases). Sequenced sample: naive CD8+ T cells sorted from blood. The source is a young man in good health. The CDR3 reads CASSAPTTGANYGYTF. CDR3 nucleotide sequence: TGTGCCAGCAGCGCTCCGACGACAGGAGCTAACTATGGCTACACCTTC.